The clone carrying this T cell receptor beta chain was observed a handful of times. Other DNA sequences in the same sample also yield this CDR3. This table comes from immunoSEQ multiplex PCR, and its TCRdb copy is limited to in-frame clones, with some not included. This table holds roughly 2,000,000 clones, less than 95% found once. The data belong to a study of shared clonotypes between healthy human individuals. The naive CD8 population came from CD45RO-negative cells selected for CCR7, without terminally differentiated effector memory CD45RA+ cells. The CDR3 loop spans 14 amino acids. Trimming cost V 0 bases and J 1 base, with 7 bases left between them. Germline V gives CDR1 MGHRA, CDR2 YSYEKL.

The source of this sequence is a man aged 18 to 29 in good health. The sequenced sample consisted of naive CD8+ T cells sorted from blood. The chain uses TRBV4-1 and TRBJ2-7; D perhaps matches TRBD2 (6 bases). The CDR3 DNA reads as TGCGCCAGCAGCCAAGAGGAGGGTTCCTACGAGCAGTACTTC. This codes for CASSQEEGSYEQYF.